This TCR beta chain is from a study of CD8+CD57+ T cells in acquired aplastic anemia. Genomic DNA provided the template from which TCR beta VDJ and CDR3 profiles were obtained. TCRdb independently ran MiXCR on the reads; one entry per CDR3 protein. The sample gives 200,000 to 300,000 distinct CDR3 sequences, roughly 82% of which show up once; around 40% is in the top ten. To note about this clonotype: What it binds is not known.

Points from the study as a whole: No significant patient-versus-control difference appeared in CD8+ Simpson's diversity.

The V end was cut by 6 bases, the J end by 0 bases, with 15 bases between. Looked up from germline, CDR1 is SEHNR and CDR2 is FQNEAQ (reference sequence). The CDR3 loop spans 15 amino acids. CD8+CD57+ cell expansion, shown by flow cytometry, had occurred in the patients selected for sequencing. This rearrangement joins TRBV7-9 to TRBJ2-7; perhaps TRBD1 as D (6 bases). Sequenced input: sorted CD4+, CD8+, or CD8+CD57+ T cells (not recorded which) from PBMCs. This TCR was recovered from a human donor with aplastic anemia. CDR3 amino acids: CASRGASKGSYEQYF. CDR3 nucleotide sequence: TGTGCCAGCAGGGGGGCGTCTAAGGGCTCCTACGAGCAGTACTTC.